These 3 T cell receptor beta chains were all obtained from the same sample, sequenced in a study of Ad26.COV2.S vaccination and SARS-CoV-2 variants. Treatment here: around 19 received Ad26.COV2.S at low or high dose, single or two shots; several received placebo; per-sample allocation not given. Sampling was done on day 63 after the first vaccine or placebo injection. Using immunoSEQ multiplex PCR, the repertoire was profiled, and TCRdb retains in-frame clones only, with some absent. The sample lists a few hundred thousand clones, about 92% occurring once. This material consisted of peripheral blood, taken in a trial of Ad26.COV2.S vaccine versus placebo. Receptors were obtained from a person aged 18-60 years who received the Ad26.COV2.S COVID-19 vaccine or a placebo.

CDR3 in DNA: TGTGCCAGCAGCTTAGGGATCACAGATACGCAGTATTTT. Amino acids: CASSLGITDTQYF. The gene calls are TRBV7-2 and TRBJ2-3; D not resolved. CDR1 SGHTA and CDR2 FQGNSA come from the germline V gene. The CDR3 length is 13 residues. V lost 1 base to trimming and J lost 2 bases, with 4 bases between them.

This chain links TRBV5-8 with TRBJ2-3; TRBD2 matches at 11 bases. From germline, CDR1 is SGHTS and CDR2 YDEGEE. Unmatched junction bases numbered 10, after V lost 1 base and J lost 6 bases. The CDR3 covers 17 residues. DNA of the CDR3: TGTGCCAGCAGCTTGCTGACTAGCGGGATAGGTTTGGATACGCAGTATTTT. Protein: CASSLLTSGIGLDTQYF.

The chain combines TRBV6-2 or TRBV6-3 with TRBJ2-3; D is perhaps TRBD1 or TRBD2 (6 bases each). The CDR3 loop spans 17 amino acids. The ends were cut back, 7 bases at V and 6 bases at J, with 26 bases in the middle. The germline gives CDR1 MNHEY, CDR2 SVGEGT. The CDR3: CASTPPVRGPFADTQYF. DNA for the CDR3: TGTGCCAGCACCCCCCCAGTCCGGGGGCCTTTTGCGGATACGCAGTATTTT.